Listed here are 16 T cell receptor beta chains from one sample, sequenced in a study of response to subunit inactivated influenza vaccine. TCRdb recomputed calls from the RT-PCR reads with MiXCR, one row per CDR3 protein. The sample has 500,000 to 600,000 distinct CDR3 sequences, roughly 10% seen once. These data are also associated with another study on T cells expressing NK-cell markers. That publication notes: Synthesis of TCR beta cDNA relied on 5'RACE template switching carrying UMIs.

Material: PBMCs from blood, obtained on the day of vaccination. The receptor set was obtained from a man aged 45-60 years who received an inactivated influenza vaccine.

This chain joins TRBV28 and TRBJ2-7; tentative D call: TRBD1 (6 bases). V lost 7 bases, J lost 0 bases, and 13 bases lay in between. Germline CDR1 reads MDHEN; CDR2 reads SYDVKM. The CDR3 loop spans 14 amino acids. CDR3 residues: CASINRDNSYEQYF. The CDR3 bases are TGTGCCAGCATCAACCGGGACAACTCCTACGAGCAGTACTTC.

This clonotype was seen more than once but under ten times. Written as DNA, the CDR3 is TGTGCCAGCTTCGGGACAGGGAACACCGGGGAGCTGTTTTTT. Its protein is CASFGTGNTGELFF. The chain couples TRBV12-3 or TRBV12-4 to TRBJ2-2; 8 positions agree with TRBD1. The CDR3 runs to 14 residues. The V gene end was trimmed by 8 bases and the J gene end by 1 base; junction bases not matched to a gene: 3.

The table lists this clonotype with many counts. This chain joins TRBV12-3 or TRBV12-4 and TRBJ2-7; D is undetermined. The CDR3 sequence is 12 residues long. The V end was cut by 3 bases, the J end by 7 bases, with 10 bases between. CDR3 region: CASSFVGGEQYF. The DNA for the CDR3 is TGTGCCAGCAGTTTCGTAGGCGGAGAGCAGTACTTC.

This chain joins TRBV5-1 and TRBJ2-3, with D maybe TRBD1 (5 bases). The length of the CDR3 is 14 residues. The ends were cut back, 0 bases at V and 5 bases at J, with 10 bases in the middle. Germline V gene lookup returns CDR1 SGHRS and CDR2 YFSETQ. CDR3 region: CASSLVQGKDTQYF. CDR3 nucleotide sequence: TGCGCCAGCAGCTTGGTCCAGGGTAAAGATACGCAGTATTTT.

This rearrangement joins TRBV12-3 or TRBV12-4 to TRBJ2-3; TRBD2 agrees at 13 bases. The CDR3 runs to 16 residues. V was pared by 5 bases and J by 3 bases, with 5 bases of the junction left unmatched. DNA of the CDR3: TGTGCCAGCAGTGATCGGACTAGCGGGGGAACAGATACGCAGTATTTT. It translates to CASSDRTSGGTDTQYF.

This clonotype was observed a few times. This sequence joins TRBV6-2 or TRBV6-3 and TRBJ2-7, with D hard to call. Germline lookup yields CDR1 MNHEY and CDR2 SVGEGT. V lost 2 bases to trimming and J lost 5 bases, with 16 bases between them. The CDR3 covers 15 residues. The CDR3 reads CASSYPSAGFDEQYF. The CDR3 region has the DNA TGTGCCAGCAGTTACCCATCCGCTGGGTTCGACGAGCAGTACTTC.

This clonotype showed up many times. V usage is TRBV20-1 and J usage is TRBJ2-7, with 7 positions matching TRBD2. CDR3 size: 13 residues. Germline loops: CDR1 DFQATT, CDR2 SNEGSKA (reference sequence). With 6 bases clipped from V and 1 base from J, the junction kept 6 bases outside the gene matches. The CDR3 is CSAQGLSSYEQYF. The CDR3 nucleotides are TGCAGTGCCCAGGGACTAAGTTCCTACGAGCAGTACTTC.

Ten or more counts support this clonotype. The chain recombines TRBV12-3 or TRBV12-4 with TRBJ1-2; D gene unclear. With 6 bases removed from V and 4 bases from J, the gap between germline ends came to 9 bases. The CDR3 runs 12 residues. CDR3 sequence reads: CASSPRGYGYTF. The DNA of the CDR3 is TGTGCCAGCAGCCCTCGCGGCTATGGCTACACCTTC.

This clonotype showed up many times. The chain has TRBV20-1 and TRBJ2-7; the D is unclear. Trimming left V 5 bases short and J 1 base short, with 12 bases between. The length of the CDR3 is 13 residues. Per the germline V gene, CDR1 is DFQATT and CDR2 is SNEGSKA (reference sequence). The CDR3 nucleotides read TGCAGTGCTCCTTGGGGTTTATCCTACGAGCAGTACTTC. It specifies CSAPWGLSYEQYF.

This clonotype was seen only a few times. V usage is TRBV7-3 and J usage is TRBJ1-1; perhaps TRBD1 as D (6 bases). Between the trimmed V and J ends, which lost 4 bases and 0 bases, there was a span of 21 bases. CDR1 is SGHTA and CDR2 is FQGTGA in the germline V gene. This CDR3 comprises 18 residues. Written as DNA, the CDR3 is TGTGCCAGCAGCTCCACTGGGGGCAGGGCAACCATGAACACTGAAGCTTTCTTT. Its protein product is CASSSTGGRATMNTEAFF. The full variable domain, in which reference TRBV7-3 and TRBJ1-1 provide the parts outside the CDR3, is GAGVSQTPSNKVTEKGKYVELRCDPISGHTALYWYRQSLGQGPEFLIYFQGTGAADDSGLPNDRFFAVRPEGSVSTLKIQRTERGDSAVYLCASSSTGGRATMNTEAFFGQGTRLTVV.

The chain joins TRBV11-2 to TRBJ2-1; D uncertain. V was shortened by 5 bases and J by 0 bases, with 8 bases between the two germline ends. This CDR3 contains 14 residues. Looked up from germline, CDR1 is SGHAT and CDR2 is FQNNGV. The CDR3 region has the DNA TGTGCCAGCAGCCGGGTCGGCTCCTACAATGAGCAGTTCTTC. Translating it yields CASSRVGSYNEQFF.

This clonotype occurred many times. The gene calls are TRBV4-3 and TRBJ2-1; D is ambiguous. V was clipped by 1 base and J by 1 base, with 20 bases between them. The V gene's germline CDR1 is LGHNA and CDR2 YSLEER. The CDR3 extends over 19 amino acids. The CDR3 here is CASSQGIDSLKWSYNEQFF. The DNA of the CDR3 is TGCGCCAGCAGCCAAGGCATTGATAGTTTGAAGTGGTCCTACAATGAGCAGTTCTTC.

This clonotype came up many times. The V call is TRBV7-8, the J call TRBJ2-2, with TRBD2 identical over 15 bases. The CDR3 consists of 19 residues. Germline V CDR1 and CDR2: SGHVS, FQNEAQ. The V gene end was trimmed by 5 bases and the J gene end by 3 bases; junction bases not matched to a gene: 10. CDR3 sequence reads: CASSTHGLAGGRDTGELFF. The CDR3, as DNA: TGTGCCAGCAGCACGCACGGACTAGCGGGAGGGCGGGACACCGGGGAGCTGTTTTTT. The variable domain in full, completed from reference TRBV7-8 and TRBJ2-2, reads GAGVSQSPRYKVAKRGQDVALRCDPISGHVSLFWYQQALGQGPEFLTYFQNEAQLDKSGLPSDRFFAERPEGSVSTLKIQRTQQEDSAVYLCASSTHGLAGGRDTGELFFGEGSRLTVL.

This chain connects TRBV27 to TRBJ2-3, with D possibly TRBD2 on 5 matching bases. Trimming cost V 2 bases and J 0 bases, with 12 bases left between them. Germline loops: CDR1 MNHEY, CDR2 SMNVEV (reference sequence). The CDR3 is made up of 16 amino acids. CDR3 amino acids: CASSLTPRGSTDTQYF. CDR3 DNA sequence: TGTGCCAGCAGTTTAACCCCCCGGGGTAGCACAGATACGCAGTATTTT.

At least ten counts were recorded for this clonotype. The gene calls are TRBV5-1 and TRBJ2-3; tentative D call: TRBD1 (6 bases). The germline CDR1 and CDR2 sequences are SGHRS and YFSETQ. Trimming shortened V by 0 bases and J by 1 base, and 15 bases separated the two germline ends. The CDR3 contains 17 residues. This CDR3 is CASSLAEGTLRTDTQYF. The CDR3 nucleotides are TGCGCCAGCAGCTTGGCTGAAGGGACACTCCGCACAGATACGCAGTATTTT.

The chain couples TRBV6-5 to TRBJ1-6; TRBD1 might be the D (5 bases). Germline V lookup: CDR1 MNHEY, CDR2 SVGAGI. The V end was cut by 5 bases, the J end by 7 bases, with 12 bases between. This CDR3 is built from 14 residues. Here the CDR3 reads CASSTSGGNSPLHF. CDR3 DNA sequence: TGTGCCAGCAGTACCTCGGGGGGAAATTCACCCCTCCACTTT.